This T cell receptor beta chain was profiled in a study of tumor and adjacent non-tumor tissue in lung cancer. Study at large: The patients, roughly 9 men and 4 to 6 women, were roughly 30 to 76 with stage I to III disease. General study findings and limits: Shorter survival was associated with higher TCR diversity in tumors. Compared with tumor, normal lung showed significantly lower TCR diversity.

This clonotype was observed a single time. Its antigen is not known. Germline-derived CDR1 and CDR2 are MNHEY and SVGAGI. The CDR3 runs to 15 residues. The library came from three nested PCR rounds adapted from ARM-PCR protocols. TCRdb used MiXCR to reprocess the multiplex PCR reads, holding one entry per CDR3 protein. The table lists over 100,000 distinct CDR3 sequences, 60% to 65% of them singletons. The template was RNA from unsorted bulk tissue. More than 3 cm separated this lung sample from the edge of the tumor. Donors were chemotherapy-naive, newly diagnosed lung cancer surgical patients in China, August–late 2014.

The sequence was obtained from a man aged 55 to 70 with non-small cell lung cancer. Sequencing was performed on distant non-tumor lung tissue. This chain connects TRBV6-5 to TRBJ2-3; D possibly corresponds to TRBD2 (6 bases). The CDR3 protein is CATSYGGSDTDTQYF. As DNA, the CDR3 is TGTGCTACCAGTTACGGAGGGAGTGACACAGATACGCAGTATTTT.